The 25 T cell receptor beta chains given below trace back to one sample, sequenced in a study of PD-L1 blockade in urothelial cancer. Time point given: pretreatment peripheral blood. Repertoires were generated with immunoSEQ multiplex PCR, while TCRdb's copy carries only in-frame clones and drops some. Seen here are about 95,000 clones, 90% observed once, and the top ten hold around 1.6%. The sample in question was PBMCs, obtained around atezolizumab (anti-PD-L1) treatment. These receptors were collected from a man aged 55 to 70 with urothelial cancer.

This clone has a handful of counts. V usage is TRBV9 and J usage is TRBJ2-2; possible D gene TRBD1, 6 bases. Deletions cut 4 bases from V and 4 bases from J, with 20 bases between. The CDR3 has 17 amino acids. CDR1 and CDR2 from the germline V gene are SGDLS and YYNGEE. The CDR3 protein is CASSPLPRTDSTGELFF. CDR3 DNA: TGTGCCAGCAGCCCACTACCCCGGACAGACTCCACCGGGGAGCTGTTTTTT.

The rearrangement joins TRBV7-2 to TRBJ1-1, with D unclear. Germline CDR1 is SGHTA and CDR2 is FQGNSA. Trimming pared 5 bases from V and 7 bases from J, leaving 11 bases between. CDR3 length: 12 amino acids. The CDR3 region is CASSPIPGEAFF. CDR3 DNA: TGTGCCAGCAGCCCTATACCAGGTGAAGCTTTCTTT.

The gene calls are TRBV4-3 and TRBJ2-7, with TRBD1 matching over 7 bases. The junction had 7 bases not matched to a gene; V was cut back by 0 bases and J by 2 bases. The CDR3 is 16 residues long. In germline, CDR1 is LGHNA, CDR2 YSLEER. For the CDR3, the DNA is TGCGCCAGCAGCCAAGATCGGGACAGCCGAACCTACGAGCAGTACTTC. Translating it yields CASSQDRDSRTYEQYF.

The chain is built from TRBV4-1 and TRBJ2-3, with 9 bases aligning to TRBD2. Germline trimming cut 4 bases from V and 5 bases from J; bases unmatched to any gene: 10. Germline lookup yields CDR1 MGHRA and CDR2 YSYEKL. The CDR3 spans 16 residues. The CDR3 sequence: CASSLAERGAGDTQYF. Here the CDR3 DNA reads TGCGCCAGCAGCCTCGCTGAGCGGGGGGCTGGAGATACGCAGTATTTT.

The V gene is TRBV7-9, the J gene TRBJ2-5; TRBD2 agrees at 12 bases. Germline loops: CDR1 SEHNR, CDR2 FQNEAQ (reference sequence). There are 17 residues in the CDR3. V lost 5 bases, J lost 5 bases, and 12 bases stayed unmatched. CDR3 sequence (DNA): TGTGCCAGCAGCCCGACCCTAGCGGGAGGGCCTTTGGAGACCCAGTACTTC. Protein sequence: CASSPTLAGGPLETQYF.

V usage is TRBV7-9 and J usage is TRBJ1-2; 7 bases agree with TRBD1. This CDR3 is built from 14 residues. V gave up 1 base and J gave up 2 bases; unmatched junction bases: 1. Germline values: CDR1 SEHNR, CDR2 FQNEAQ (reference sequence). The CDR3 is CASSLGQGNYGYTF. In DNA form, the CDR3 reads TGTGCCAGCAGCTTAGGACAGGGAAACTATGGCTACACCTTC.

The chain uses TRBV18 and TRBJ1-5; maybe TRBD1 (6 bases). Germline CDR1 reads KGHSH; CDR2 reads LQKENI. V was pared by 5 bases and J by 4 bases, with 9 bases between. The CDR3 runs to 13 residues. CDR3 DNA sequence: TGTGCCAGCTCATCCCAGGGGAATCAGCCCCAGCATTTT. Protein: CASSSQGNQPQHF.

The chain links TRBV9 to TRBJ2-7, with 8 bases fitting TRBD2. The CDR3 covers 15 residues. The ends lost 4 bases at V and 3 bases at J; junction bases unmatched: 9. From germline, CDR1 is SGDLS and CDR2 YYNGEE. Here the CDR3 reads CASSPRVAGSYEQYF. The CDR3 DNA reads as TGTGCCAGCAGCCCTCGGGTAGCGGGAAGCTACGAGCAGTACTTC.

This clone appeared a few times. The chain has TRBV7-2 and TRBJ1-2; D is perhaps TRBD1 (6 bases). The CDR3 has 12 residues. CDR1 is SGHTA, CDR2 FQGNSA, per germline. The V gene lost 5 bases and the J gene lost 9 bases, with 13 bases spanning the gap. The CDR3 here is CASSQSRGSYTF. The CDR3 bases are TGTGCCAGCAGCCAAAGCAGGGGAAGCTACACCTTC.

CDR3 amino acids: CASSFAGTSGKREQYF. CDR3 nucleotide sequence: TGTGCCAGCAGCTTTGCAGGGACTAGCGGGAAACGTGAGCAGTACTTC. The rearrangement joins TRBV12-1 to TRBJ2-7; the table's TRBD2 call for D was not verified on the DNA. TRBV12-1 is assigned pseudogene status. The CDR3 contains 16 residues.

This clone has only one observation. The chain couples TRBV28 to TRBJ1-2, with 7 bases lining up with TRBD1. Unmatched junction bases numbered 12, after V lost 8 bases and J lost 3 bases. Germline V lookup: CDR1 MDHEN, CDR2 SYDVKM. The CDR3 has 15 residues. The CDR3 sequence: CASSSWAGGHYGYTF. The CDR3 region has the DNA TGTGCCAGCTCCTCCTGGGCAGGGGGTCACTATGGCTACACCTTC.

The chain employs TRBV5-6 and TRBJ2-2; a possible D gene is TRBD1 (6 bases). Per the germline V gene, CDR1 is SGHDT and CDR2 is YYEEEE. This CDR3 has 14 residues. V lost 3 bases to trimming and J lost 6 bases, with 12 bases between them. As DNA, the CDR3 is TGTGCCAGCAGCTCTACCAGGGGCCCCGGGGAGCTGTTTTTT. Translated: CASSSTRGPGELFF.

A single count supports this clone. The chain recombines TRBV29-1 with TRBJ2-5, with 9 bases that match TRBD2. Germline V gene data show CDR1 as SQVTM and CDR2 as ANQGSEA. This CDR3 contains 13 residues. V trimming: 5 bases; J trimming: 5 bases; junction bases outside the gene matches: 6. The CDR3 spells CSVSREGGETQYF. CDR3 nucleotide sequence: TGCAGCGTTTCGCGGGAGGGCGGCGAGACCCAGTACTTC. Using reference TRBV29-1 and TRBJ2-5 for the parts outside the CDR3, the full variable domain is SAVISQKPSRDICQRGTSLTIQCQVDSQVTMMFWYRQQPGQSLTLIATANQGSEATYESGFVIDKFPISRPNLTFSTLTVSNMSPEDSSIYLCSVSREGGETQYFGPGTRLLVL.

This rearrangement joins TRBV10-3 to TRBJ1-2; 8 bases are a match to TRBD1. Germline V gene sequence: CDR1 ENHRY, CDR2 SYGVKD. V trimming: 7 bases; J trimming: 7 bases; junction bases outside the gene matches: 8. This CDR3 has 13 residues. CDR3 protein: CAITGTGEGGYTF. In nucleotides, the CDR3 is TGTGCCATCACCGGGACAGGTGAAGGTGGCTACACCTTC.

The V and J genes are TRBV28 and TRBJ1-1, with TRBD1 identical over 10 bases. The V gene end was trimmed by 11 bases and the J gene end by 5 bases; junction bases not matched to a gene: 14. Germline values: CDR1 MDHEN, CDR2 SYDVKM. The CDR3 spans 15 residues. The CDR3 coding sequence is TGTGCCGGCCGTCCCGGGACAGGGGTGGGAACTGAAGCTTTCTTT. Residues: CAGRPGTGVGTEAFF.

CDR3 sequence reads: CASSGQGLGTQYF. In nucleotides, the CDR3 is TGCGCCAGCAGCGGACAGGGTCTAGGGACCCAGTACTTC. The rearrangement uses TRBV10-1 and TRBJ2-5; TRBD1 agrees at 8 bases. The length of the CDR3 is 13 residues. Germline V CDR1 and CDR2: WNHNN, SYGVQD (reference sequence). V trimming: 6 bases; J trimming: 7 bases; junction bases outside the gene matches: 7.

The rearrangement uses TRBV6-6 and TRBJ1-2, with 10 bases aligning to TRBD1. Germline V gene sequence: CDR1 MNHNY, CDR2 SVGAGI (reference sequence). V was clipped by 7 bases and J by 6 bases; unmatched bases: 8. The CDR3 totals 14 residues. The CDR3 region is CASTWLGQGHGYTF. DNA for the CDR3: TGTGCCAGCACTTGGTTGGGACAGGGGCATGGCTACACCTTC.

This chain connects TRBV2 to TRBJ1-2; unclear D gene. The CDR3 contains 13 residues. V was clipped by 3 bases and J by 2 bases, with 7 bases between them. The germline V gene has CDR1 SNHLY and CDR2 FYNNEI. CDR3: CASSEAGNYGYTF. As DNA, the CDR3 is TGTGCCAGCAGTGAGGCGGGGAACTATGGCTACACCTTC.

The rearrangement uses TRBV11-2 and TRBJ1-1; D is unresolved. Germline V lookup: CDR1 SGHAT, CDR2 FQNNGV. Trimming took 0 bases from V and 3 from J, leaving 11 bases between them. This CDR3 is built from 15 residues. This CDR3 reads CASSLDPGVDTEAFF. The CDR3 region has the DNA TGTGCCAGCAGCTTAGACCCCGGGGTGGACACTGAAGCTTTCTTT. The complete variable domain, with remaining parts taken from reference TRBV11-2 and TRBJ1-1, reads EAGVAQSPRYKIIEKRQSVAFWCNPISGHATLYWYQQILGQGPKLLIQFQNNGVVDDSQLPKDRFSAERLKGVDSTLKIQPAKLEDSAVYLCASSLDPGVDTEAFFGQGTRLTVV.

This chain links TRBV5-4 with TRBJ2-1; no clear D gene. The CDR3 loop spans 15 amino acids. The germline gives CDR1 SGHNT, CDR2 YYREEE (reference sequence). V lost 0 bases and J lost 6, with 13 bases in between. CDR3 loop: CASSLAAHAANEQFF. The CDR3 coding sequence is TGTGCCAGCAGCTTGGCCGCCCACGCGGCCAATGAGCAGTTCTTC.

In this sample, this clone turned up a few times. V is TRBV5-6 and J is TRBJ2-5; 9 bases are shared with TRBD2. CDR3 size: 13 residues. Germline V gene sequence: CDR1 SGHDT, CDR2 YYEEEE. Unmatched junction bases numbered 3, after V lost 4 bases and J lost 5 bases. CDR3 in amino acids: CASSAGGQETQYF. CDR3 DNA sequence: TGTGCCAGCAGCGCGGGAGGGCAGGAGACCCAGTACTTC.

CDR3 bases: TGTGCCAGCAGCCTACCCCCGTTGGATACGCAGTATTTT. Translation: CASSLPPLDTQYF. This sequence joins TRBV7-9 and TRBJ2-3; no firm D call. With 5 bases removed from V and 6 bases from J, the gap between germline ends came to 12 bases. Germline CDR1 and CDR2: SEHNR and FQNEAQ (reference sequence). The CDR3 totals 13 residues.

V usage is TRBV5-4 and J usage is TRBJ2-1, with TRBD2 matching 9 bases. Germline assignment: CDR1 SGHNT and CDR2 YYREEE (reference sequence). The V and J ends lost 0 bases and 4 bases, in that order; junction bases with no gene match: 5. The CDR3 consists of 16 residues. This CDR3 reads CASSLDASGTYNEQFF. The CDR3 DNA sequence: TGTGCCAGCAGCTTGGACGCTAGCGGGACATACAATGAGCAGTTCTTC.

The chain couples TRBV7-2 to TRBJ2-1, with TRBD1 as a possible D gene (5 bases). This CDR3 has 16 residues. V lost 8 bases to trimming and J lost 2 bases, with 19 bases between them. Germline assignment: CDR1 SGHTA and CDR2 FQGNSA. The CDR3 region is CASQAYTRQPYNEQFF. CDR3 nucleotide sequence: TGTGCCAGCCAAGCTTACACTCGACAGCCCTACAATGAGCAGTTCTTC.

V and J are TRBV19 and TRBJ2-3; TRBD2 matches 9 bases. Looked up from germline, CDR1 is LNHDA and CDR2 is SQIVND (reference sequence). This CDR3 is built from 15 residues. Trimming at V came to 7 bases and at J to 7 bases, leaving 12 bases not matched to a gene. CDR3 DNA: TGTGCCAGTATGCCCCGCGGGGGGGGCTTATATACGCAGTATTTT. Amino acids: CASMPRGGGLYTQYF.